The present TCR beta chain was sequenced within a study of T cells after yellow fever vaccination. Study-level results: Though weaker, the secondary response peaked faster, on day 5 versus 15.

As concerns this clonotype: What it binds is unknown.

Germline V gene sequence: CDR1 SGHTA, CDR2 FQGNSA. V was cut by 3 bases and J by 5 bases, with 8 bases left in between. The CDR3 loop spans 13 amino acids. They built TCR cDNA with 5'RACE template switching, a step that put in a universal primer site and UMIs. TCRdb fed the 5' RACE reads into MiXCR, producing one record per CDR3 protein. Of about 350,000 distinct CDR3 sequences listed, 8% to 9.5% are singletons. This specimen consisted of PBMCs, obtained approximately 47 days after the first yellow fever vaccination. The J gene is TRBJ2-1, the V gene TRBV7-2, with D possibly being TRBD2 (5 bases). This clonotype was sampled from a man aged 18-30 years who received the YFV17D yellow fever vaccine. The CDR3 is CASSFRRDNEQFF. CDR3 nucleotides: TGTGCCAGCAGCTTTCGGCGGGACAATGAGCAGTTCTTC. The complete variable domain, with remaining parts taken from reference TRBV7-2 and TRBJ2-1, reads GAGVSQSPSNKVTEKGKDVELRCDPISGHTALYWYRQSLGQGLEFLIYFQGNSAPDKSGLPSDRFSAERTGGSVSTLTIQRTQQEDSAVYLCASSFRRDNEQFFGPGTRLTVL.